This T cell receptor beta chain was recovered during a study of T cell responses to AZD1222 COVID-19 vaccine. Notes on the study in general: Most donors were white British, females outnumbered males, and clonal diversity was possibly underestimated.

Clones were read by immunoSEQ multiplex PCR, and TCRdb kept only the in-frame ones, dropping some. This sample has approximately 130,000 clones, with about 90% found just once. About this clone: The target antigen is unknown.

This specimen was peripheral blood, taken on day 0 of AZD1222 vaccination. This TCR came from an adult in good health.

CDR3 region: CASSAGGLAGDYEQFF. The CDR3, as DNA: TGCGCCAGCAGCGCCGGGGGACTAGCGGGAGACTATGAGCAGTTCTTC. This chain uses TRBV5-1 with TRBJ2-1; 14 positions agree with TRBD2. CDR1 and CDR2 from the germline V gene are SGHRS and YFSETQ. Germline trimming cut 4 bases from V and 8 bases from J; bases unmatched to any gene: 8. This CDR3 has 16 amino acids. Filled out from reference TRBV5-1 and TRBJ2-1, the complete variable domain reads KAGVTQTPRYLIKTRGQQVTLSCSPISGHRSVSWYQQTPGQGLQFLFEYFSETQRNKGNFPGRFSGRQFSNSRSEMNVSTLELGDSALYLCASSAGGLAGDYEQFFGPGTRLTVL.